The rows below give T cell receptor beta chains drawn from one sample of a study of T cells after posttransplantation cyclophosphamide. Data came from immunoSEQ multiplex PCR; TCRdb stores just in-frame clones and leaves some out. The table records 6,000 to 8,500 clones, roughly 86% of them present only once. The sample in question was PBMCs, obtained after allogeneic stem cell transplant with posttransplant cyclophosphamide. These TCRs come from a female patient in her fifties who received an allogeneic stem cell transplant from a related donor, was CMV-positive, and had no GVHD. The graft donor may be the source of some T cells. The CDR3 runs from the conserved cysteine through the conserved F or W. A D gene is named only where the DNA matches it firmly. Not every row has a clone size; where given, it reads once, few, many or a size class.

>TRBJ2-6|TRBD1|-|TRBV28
CASSFTGVQESGANVLTF
TGTGCCAGCAGTTTTACAGGGGTCCAAGAATCTGGGGCCAACGTCCTGACTTTC
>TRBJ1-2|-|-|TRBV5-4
CASSFGQSDYGYTF
TGTGCCAGCAGCTTTGGGCAGTCCGACTATGGCTACACCTTC
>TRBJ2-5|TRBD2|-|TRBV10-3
CAISEPPGGSQETQYF
TGTGCCATCAGTGAGCCTCCGGGGGGGAGTCAAGAGACCCAGTACTTC
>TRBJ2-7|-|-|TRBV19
CASSMSQGAEQYF
TGTGCCAGTAGTATGAGTCAGGGCGCGGAGCAGTACTTC
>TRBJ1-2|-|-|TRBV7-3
CASSLSQNYGYTF
TGTGCCAGCAGCTTAAGCCAGAACTATGGCTACACCTTC
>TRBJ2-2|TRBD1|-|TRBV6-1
CASSERGQTNTGELFF
TGTGCCAGCAGTGAAAGGGGACAGACGAACACCGGGGAGCTGTTTTTT
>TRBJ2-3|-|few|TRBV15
CATGNWGGTDTQYF
TGTGCCACCGGAAATTGGGGAGGAACAGATACGCAGTATTTT
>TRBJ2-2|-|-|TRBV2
CASSVGRDTGELFF
TGTGCCAGCAGTGTGGGGCGAGACACCGGGGAGCTGTTTTTT
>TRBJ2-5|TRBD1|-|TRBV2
CASSEGQGVETQYF
TGTGCCAGCAGTGAAGGACAGGGTGTAGAGACCCAGTACTTC
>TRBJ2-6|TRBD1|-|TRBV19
CASTLGTGVSGANVLTF
TGTGCCAGTACCTTGGGGACAGGAGTCTCTGGGGCCAACGTCCTGACTTTC